This T cell receptor (beta chain) was found in a study of blood T cell repertoires in COVID-19. For the study at large: The United States, Italy and Spain provided the acute and convalescent COVID-19 samples. PBMCs, B-cell-depleted T cells, or T cells provided the cDNA or gDNA that made up the material.

Data came from immunoSEQ multiplex PCR; TCRdb stores just in-frame clones and leaves some out. The sample has about 170,000 clones; around nine tenths are singletons. The CDR3 totals 13 residues. Germline V CDR1 and CDR2: MRHNA, SNTAGT. The V gene lost 8 bases and the J gene lost 7 bases, with 12 bases spanning the gap. Material for sequencing was peripheral blood. The clonotype originates from a man aged 18 to 29 with active or convalescent COVID-19. This chain uses TRBV6-4 with TRBJ1-6, with D hard to call. DNA of the CDR3: TGTGCCAGCGGGGAGGGCCGGAATTCACCCCTCCACTTT. Its protein product is CASGEGRNSPLHF.